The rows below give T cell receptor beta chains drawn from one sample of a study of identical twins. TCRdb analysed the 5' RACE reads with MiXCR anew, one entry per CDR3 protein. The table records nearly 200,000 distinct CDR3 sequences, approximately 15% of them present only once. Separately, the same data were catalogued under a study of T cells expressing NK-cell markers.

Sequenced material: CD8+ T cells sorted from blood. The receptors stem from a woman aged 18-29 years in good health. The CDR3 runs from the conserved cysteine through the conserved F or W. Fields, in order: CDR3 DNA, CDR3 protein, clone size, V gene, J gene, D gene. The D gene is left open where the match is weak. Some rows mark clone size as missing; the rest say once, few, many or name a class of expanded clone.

DNA: TGTGCCACCAGGGGGAGGGCCGGCAATGAGCAGTTCTTC
CDR3: CATRGRAGNEQFF
size: NA
V: TRBV2
J: TRBJ2-1
D: NA

DNA: TGTGCCAGCAGCCCGTTGGACAGGGACTATGGCTACACCTTC
CDR3: CASSPLDRDYGYTF
size: few
V: TRBV9
J: TRBJ1-2
D: TRBD1

DNA: TGTGCCAGCAGCTCTTTAGGACCGTACTACAATGAGCAGTTCTTC
CDR3: CASSSLGPYYNEQFF
size: few
V: TRBV12-3/TRBV12-4
J: TRBJ2-1
D: NA

DNA: TGTGCCAGCAGCTTCTCTCGGGGGGCGGTATACAATGAGCAGTTCTTC
CDR3: CASSFSRGAVYNEQFF
size: NA
V: TRBV7-4
J: TRBJ2-1
D: NA

DNA: TGTGCCAGCAGCCCTAGACTAGCGGGGGGCACAGATACGCAGTATTTT
CDR3: CASSPRLAGGTDTQYF
size: many
V: TRBV12-3/TRBV12-4
J: TRBJ2-3
D: TRBD2

DNA: TGCGCCAGCAGCCAAGGACTCTACCTAGCCAAAAACATTCAGTACTTC
CDR3: CASSQGLYLAKNIQYF
size: many
V: TRBV4-1
J: TRBJ2-4
D: NA

DNA: TGCGCCAGCAGCTTGGGCCCCCAAGCTTTCTTT
CDR3: CASSLGPQAFF
size: NA
V: TRBV5-1
J: TRBJ1-1
D: NA

DNA: TGTGCCAGCAGCTTAAGTGGAGAGCAGTACTTC
CDR3: CASSLSGEQYF
size: many
V: TRBV5-1
J: TRBJ2-7
D: NA

DNA: TGTGCCAGCAGTTTGCGGACTAGTAGAGACAATGAGCAGTTCTTC
CDR3: CASSLRTSRDNEQFF
size: few
V: TRBV27
J: TRBJ2-1
D: TRBD2

DNA: TGTGCCAGCAGTGATACGGGAGATACGCAGTATTTT
CDR3: CASSDTGDTQYF
size: many
V: TRBV12-3/TRBV12-4
J: TRBJ2-3
D: NA

DNA: TGTGCCAGCAGCTCGGAGCTAGGCACAGATACGCAGTATTTT
CDR3: CASSSELGTDTQYF
size: NA
V: TRBV7-3
J: TRBJ2-3
D: NA

DNA: TGCGCCAGCAGCCAAGACACCCCGGGACTAGCGGGAGACACCGGGGAGCTGTTTTTT
CDR3: CASSQDTPGLAGDTGELFF
size: NA
V: TRBV4-3
J: TRBJ2-2
D: TRBD2

DNA: TGTGCCAGCAGCTTATGGGCTCAGGACTATGGCTACACCTTC
CDR3: CASSLWAQDYGYTF
size: few
V: TRBV11-3
J: TRBJ1-2
D: NA

DNA: TGCGCCAGCAGCCAAGGGAGTCGCTACAATGAGCAGTTCTTC
CDR3: CASSQGSRYNEQFF
size: few
V: TRBV4-1
J: TRBJ2-1
D: NA

DNA: TGTGCCAGCAGCGGAGACCCCAACGTTATGGTCTACGAGCAGTACTTC
CDR3: CASSGDPNVMVYEQYF
size: NA
V: TRBV2
J: TRBJ2-7
D: NA

DNA: TGTGCCAGCAGCTTGAACCGGGACCCTCGCACAGATACGCAGTATTTT
CDR3: CASSLNRDPRTDTQYF
size: few
V: TRBV5-5
J: TRBJ2-3
D: NA

DNA: TGTGCCAGCAGCCAAAATCATTGGGGCTCCTACAATGAGCAGTTCTTC
CDR3: CASSQNHWGSYNEQFF
size: few
V: TRBV14
J: TRBJ2-1
D: NA

DNA: TGTGCCAGCAGCTCCCGCGGGAGGGCCTACAATGAGCAGTTCTTC
CDR3: CASSSRGRAYNEQFF
size: few
V: TRBV11-2
J: TRBJ2-1
D: TRBD2

DNA: TGTGCCAGCAGCCAAGGGAGCCGGGGAAGCTCCTACGAGCAGTACTTC
CDR3: CASSQGSRGSSYEQYF
size: NA
V: TRBV14
J: TRBJ2-7
D: NA

DNA: TGTGCCAGCAGTTTCGGGACTCCCTACAATGAGCAGTTCTTC
CDR3: CASSFGTPYNEQFF
size: NA
V: TRBV12-3/TRBV12-4
J: TRBJ2-1
D: NA

DNA: TGTGCCAGCAGTACAGGGGGGACCCAGTACTTC
CDR3: CASSTGGTQYF
size: NA
V: TRBV6-5
J: TRBJ2-5
D: TRBD1

DNA: TGCAGTGTCGAACCCGGGACTGATCTCTACGAGCAGTACTTC
CDR3: CSVEPGTDLYEQYF
size: NA
V: TRBV20-1
J: TRBJ2-7
D: NA

DNA: TGCGCCAGCAGCCAAGATAGGTGGGCTGGATACGAGCAGTACTTC
CDR3: CASSQDRWAGYEQYF
size: once
V: TRBV4-3
J: TRBJ2-7
D: NA

DNA: TGCAGTGCTAGAGCCCCCGGGACTAGTTTAGCCGATACGCAGTATTTT
CDR3: CSARAPGTSLADTQYF
size: NA
V: TRBV20-1
J: TRBJ2-3
D: TRBD2

DNA: TGCGCCAGCACACCCCCGAGTCGGGGGGCGGACAACACCGGGGAGCTGTTTTTT
CDR3: CASTPPSRGADNTGELFF
size: many
V: TRBV5-1
J: TRBJ2-2
D: NA

DNA: TGTGCCAGCAGTTTTCGGGGGGCTGGCGAAAAACTGTTTTTT
CDR3: CASSFRGAGEKLFF
size: NA
V: TRBV12-3/TRBV12-4
J: TRBJ1-4
D: NA

DNA: TGTGCCAGCAGCAAGACTAGCGGGAGGGCTAATGAGCAGTTCTTC
CDR3: CASSKTSGRANEQFF
size: NA
V: TRBV7-7
J: TRBJ2-1
D: TRBD2

DNA: TGCAGTGCTAGGGATGGGGTGGCGAGAGGGGACACTGAAGCTTTCTTT
CDR3: CSARDGVARGDTEAFF
size: NA
V: TRBV20-1
J: TRBJ1-1
D: NA

DNA: TGTGCTAGTGGAGGCAGGGGTCCCGAAGCTTTCTTT
CDR3: CASGGRGPEAFF
size: once
V: TRBV12-5
J: TRBJ1-1
D: NA

DNA: TGTGCCATCGGCCCCGGGCTCCCCTGCGAGCAGTACTTC
CDR3: CAIGPGLPCEQYF
size: NA
V: TRBV5-3
J: TRBJ2-7
D: NA

DNA: TGTGCCAGCCAAATTGGAAGGTCCGAGCAGTACTTC
CDR3: CASQIGRSEQYF
size: few
V: TRBV25-1
J: TRBJ2-7
D: NA

DNA: TGTGCCAGCAGTTCAGACGTACAGGGCACTAATGAAAAACTGTTTTTT
CDR3: CASSSDVQGTNEKLFF
size: few
V: TRBV12-3/TRBV12-4
J: TRBJ1-4
D: NA

DNA: TGTGCCAGCAGCTTGACCCCGAGTGGGGCTGAAGCTTTCTTT
CDR3: CASSLTPSGAEAFF
size: NA
V: TRBV5-6
J: TRBJ1-1
D: NA

DNA: TGTGCCAGCAGTGCCCGAGATCAGCCCCAGCATTTT
CDR3: CASSARDQPQHF
size: few
V: TRBV12-3/TRBV12-4
J: TRBJ1-5
D: NA

DNA: TGTGCCAGCAGCCCTTGGGGACAGGGGACGGGAGAGCAGTACTTC
CDR3: CASSPWGQGTGEQYF
size: NA
V: TRBV7-2
J: TRBJ2-7
D: TRBD1

DNA: TGTGCCAGCACCACGGGACTAGCGGCAGCGGGGGAGCTGTTTTTT
CDR3: CASTTGLAAAGELFF
size: few
V: TRBV12-3/TRBV12-4
J: TRBJ2-2
D: TRBD2

DNA: TGCAGTGCTCCTGGGACAGGGAGGAACACCATATATTTT
CDR3: CSAPGTGRNTIYF
size: NA
V: TRBV20-1
J: TRBJ1-3
D: TRBD1

DNA: TGTGCCAGCCGCAAAAGGCTCGATGAGCAGTTCTTC
CDR3: CASRKRLDEQFF
size: few
V: TRBV6-2/TRBV6-3
J: TRBJ2-1
D: NA

DNA: TGTGCCAGCAGCCCGACTCCCGTACTAGCGGGACTACTACCGCGAGGGGAGCAGTACTTC
CDR3: CASSPTPVLAGLLPRGEQYF
size: few
V: TRBV11-1
J: TRBJ2-7
D: TRBD2

DNA: TGCGCCAGCAGTGAGTTTCGGGCGGCAGATACGCAGTATTTT
CDR3: CASSEFRAADTQYF
size: NA
V: TRBV10-1
J: TRBJ2-3
D: NA

DNA: TGCGCCAGCAGCCTGGGGAGCAAAGCAGAGACCCAGTACTTC
CDR3: CASSLGSKAETQYF
size: NA
V: TRBV5-1
J: TRBJ2-5
D: NA

DNA: TGTGCCAGCAGCTTAGAAACCCGTGGGGAGCAGTACTTC
CDR3: CASSLETRGEQYF
size: NA
V: TRBV7-9
J: TRBJ2-7
D: NA

DNA: TGTGCCAGCAGTCCTTCTGCCCCTGACTACAATGAGCAGTTCTTC
CDR3: CASSPSAPDYNEQFF
size: few
V: TRBV12-3/TRBV12-4
J: TRBJ2-1
D: NA

DNA: TGTGCCAGCAGCCCCGGAACTGGTGAATTAGATACGCAGTATTTT
CDR3: CASSPGTGELDTQYF
size: few
V: TRBV7-3
J: TRBJ2-3
D: NA

DNA: TGTGCCAGCAGCCCCAGCGGGGGAATGGGCGGGGAGCTGTTTTTT
CDR3: CASSPSGGMGGELFF
size: few
V: TRBV9
J: TRBJ2-2
D: TRBD2

DNA: TGCGCCAGCAGCCAAGATAAGGGGAACACTGAAGCTTTCTTT
CDR3: CASSQDKGNTEAFF
size: many
V: TRBV4-3
J: TRBJ1-1
D: NA

DNA: TGTGCCAGCGAGACTAGCGGTTCGAACACCGGGGAGCTGTTTTTT
CDR3: CASETSGSNTGELFF
size: NA
V: TRBV9
J: TRBJ2-2
D: TRBD2

DNA: TGTGCCAGCCCGAGACTAGCGGGAGGATCAGATACGCAGTATTTT
CDR3: CASPRLAGGSDTQYF
size: NA
V: TRBV6-1
J: TRBJ2-3
D: TRBD2

DNA: TGTGCCAGCAGTTTAAGTAACTCTGGGGCCAACGTCCTGACTTTC
CDR3: CASSLSNSGANVLTF
size: NA
V: TRBV27
J: TRBJ2-6
D: NA

DNA: TGTGCCAGCAGTGACTCAGTGAACACTGAAGCTTTCTTT
CDR3: CASSDSVNTEAFF
size: few
V: TRBV6-4
J: TRBJ1-1
D: NA

DNA: TGTGCCTGGAGTGTATTGCAGGGAAGGGGCGAGCAGTACTTC
CDR3: CAWSVLQGRGEQYF
size: NA
V: TRBV30
J: TRBJ2-7
D: NA